The text below deals with one TCR beta chain. What it binds is not known. This sample is drawn from a study of early T cells in non-severe SARS-CoV-2 infection. Across the whole study: From unsorted whole blood, bulk RNA was sequenced, and the chains remained unpaired. The study's findings and limits: Matching with VDJdb favored anti-spike CD8 responses (missing private and CD4 specificities).

The CDR3 extends over 14 amino acids. In germline, CDR1 is SEHNR, CDR2 FQNEAQ (reference sequence). The V segment lost 5 bases and the J segment 10 bases; nucleotides outside the gene matches: 8. The library protocol tagged individual cDNA molecules with unique molecular identifiers. TCRdb re-called the 5' RACE reads with MiXCR, one entry per CDR3 protein. This repertoire shows 57,000 or so distinct CDR3 sequences, about 12% found once; its top ten account for approximately 4.8%. The receptor was derived from an adult who was a healthcare worker with PCR-confirmed SARS-CoV-2 infection or an uninfected control (not recorded which). Input material: whole blood. This chain links TRBV7-9 with TRBJ1-4, with TRBD1 matching 9 bases. The CDR3 nucleotides are TGTGCCAGCAGCCCGGGACAGGGAGAAGGAAAACTGTTTTTT. As protein: CASSPGQGEGKLFF. Using reference TRBV7-9 and TRBJ1-4 for the parts outside the CDR3, the full variable domain is DTGVSQNPRHKITKRGQNVTFRCDPISEHNRLYWYRQTLGQGPEFLTYFQNEAQLEKSRLLSDRFSAERPKGSFSTLEIQRTEQGDSAMYLCASSPGQGEGKLFFGSGTQLSVL.